What follows are 18 T cell receptor beta chains derived from one specimen sequenced in a study of response to subunit inactivated influenza vaccine. Each CDR3 protein is one row after TCRdb ran MiXCR on the RT-PCR reads. The sample has 860,000 or so distinct CDR3 sequences, 20% to 25% seen once; the top ten hold roughly 10%. This specimen consisted of PBMCs from blood, obtained roughly 5 days after vaccination. These receptors were obtained from a man over 45 who received an inactivated influenza vaccine.

This clonotype was seen many times. The chain uses TRBV6-1 and TRBJ2-1; either TRBD1 or TRBD2 may fit D (6 bases each). Germline V gene lookup returns CDR1 MNHNS and CDR2 SASEGT. The CDR3 is 16 amino acids. V was shortened by 5 bases and J by 6 bases, with 20 bases between the two germline ends. Here the CDR3 reads CASSPTMGGLSNEQFF. The CDR3 DNA is TGTGCCAGCAGTCCAACCATGGGGGGCCTTTCCAATGAGCAGTTCTTC.

The chain employs TRBV3-1 and TRBJ2-7, with 9 bases aligning to TRBD1. CDR1 is LGHDT, CDR2 YNNKEL, per germline (reference sequence). This CDR3 comprises 14 residues. After removal of 4 bases from V and 5 bases from J, the junction contained 6 bases not matched to a gene. The CDR3 DNA reads as TGTGCCAGCAGCCCGAGGACAGGGGACAACGAGCAGTACTTC. Residues: CASSPRTGDNEQYF.

This CDR3 is CASSNPGTEETQYF. The CDR3 DNA follows: TGCGCCAGCAGTAACCCGGGGACAGAAGAGACCCAGTACTTC. The chain uses TRBV5-1 and TRBJ2-5; 7 bases are a match to TRBD1. The V gene end was trimmed by 5 bases and the J gene end by 3 bases; junction bases not matched to a gene: 7. Germline CDR1 and CDR2: SGHRS and YFSETQ. The CDR3 totals 14 residues.

J is TRBJ2-5 and V is TRBV7-8, with D unresolved. Germline loops: CDR1 SGHVS, CDR2 FQNEAQ. The CDR3 consists of 13 residues. V was clipped by 1 base and J by 5 bases, with 8 bases between them. The chain's CDR3 is CASSLEGPETQYF. The CDR3 DNA reads as TGTGCCAGCAGCTTAGAGGGTCCCGAGACCCAGTACTTC.

This clonotype was seen a handful of times. The CDR3, as DNA: TGTGCCAGCAGTCCACGGACTAGCGGGACTTATCTAGCCAAAAACATTCAGTACTTC. It specifies CASSPRTSGTYLAKNIQYF. The chain has TRBV27 and TRBJ2-4, with 12 bases identical to TRBD2. Per the germline V gene, CDR1 is MNHEY and CDR2 is SMNVEV (reference sequence). The CDR3 spans 19 residues. The trim removed 5 bases at V and 0 bases at J, leaving 11 bases unmatched.

There are a few counts of this clonotype. V usage is TRBV4-3 and J usage is TRBJ2-5; 10 bases are shared with TRBD2. Losses at the gene ends were 1 base for V and 5 bases for J; bases not matched to a gene: 13. The CDR3 length is 18 residues. Germline-derived CDR1 and CDR2 are LGHNA and YSLEER. This chain's CDR3 is CASSQALAGPRRRETQYF. CDR3 nucleotides: TGCGCCAGCAGCCAAGCACTAGCGGGGCCAAGGAGACGGGAGACCCAGTACTTC.

This clonotype has more than one count but fewer than ten. The chain employs TRBV20-1 and TRBJ2-1; no clear D gene. Deletions cut 4 bases from V and 0 bases from J, with 10 bases between. The CDR3 loop spans 14 amino acids. The germline gives CDR1 DFQATT, CDR2 SNEGSKA (reference sequence). CDR3 DNA sequence: TGCAGTGCTAATCCGACGAGCTCCTACAATGAGCAGTTCTTC. Protein sequence: CSANPTSSYNEQFF.

This clonotype was seen a handful of times. The chain carries TRBV20-1 and TRBJ2-7; 9 nucleotides align to TRBD2. J gave up 7 bases and V 4 bases, and 14 bases lay outside the gene matches. Germline CDR1 and CDR2: DFQATT and SNEGSKA (reference sequence). The CDR3 loop spans 15 amino acids. The CDR3 nucleotides read TGCAGTGCTAACACTGGACTAGCGTACCCCCTTGAGCAGTACTTC. This sequence encodes CSANTGLAYPLEQYF.

The gene calls are TRBV5-1 and TRBJ2-3; the D is unclear. The CDR3 has 17 amino acids. The V gene's germline CDR1 is SGHRS and CDR2 YFSETQ. V shed 2 bases and J shed 2 bases, with 18 bases lying between them. The CDR3 sequence is CASSLRSRTGFTDTQYF. In DNA, the CDR3 is TGCGCCAGCAGCTTAAGATCCCGCACGGGTTTCACAGATACGCAGTATTTT.

In this sample, this clonotype turned up a few times. The chain links TRBV20-1 to TRBJ2-1; D tentatively reads TRBD1 or TRBD2 (5 bases each). V lost 4 bases to trimming and J lost 0 bases, with 10 bases between them. Germline CDR1 and CDR2: DFQATT and SNEGSKA (reference sequence). CDR3 length: 14 residues. CDR3 sequence: CSATGPSSYNEQFF. The CDR3 region has the DNA TGCAGTGCTACGGGACCAAGCTCCTACAATGAGCAGTTCTTC.

In this sample, this clonotype turned up many times. The V and J genes are TRBV4-2 and TRBJ2-7; D not resolved. V was shortened by 3 bases and J by 2 bases, with 8 bases between the two germline ends. CDR1 is LGHNA and CDR2 is YNFKEQ in the germline V gene. The CDR3 sequence is 13 residues long. The CDR3: CASSQTDTYEQYF. The DNA of the CDR3 is TGTGCCAGCAGCCAGACGGATACCTACGAGCAGTACTTC.

The V gene is TRBV2, the J gene TRBJ2-5; 11 bases are a match to TRBD1. Germline V gene data show CDR1 as SNHLY and CDR2 as FYNNEI. The CDR3 sequence is 16 residues long. The J segment lost 5 bases and the V segment lost 10 bases, leaving 15 bases of the junction unmatched. This CDR3 is CANGGTGGSFGETQYF. In DNA form, the CDR3 reads TGTGCCAACGGGGGGACAGGGGGTTCGTTTGGGGAGACCCAGTACTTC.

The gene calls are TRBV3-1 and TRBJ2-6; TRBD1 matches 7 bases. The trim removed 2 bases at V and 0 bases at J, leaving 10 bases unmatched. CDR3 length: 19 residues. Germline CDR1 is LGHDT and CDR2 is YNNKEL (reference sequence). CDR3 coding DNA: TGTGCCAGCAGCCAACAACCGGGACAGAGATTCTCTGGGGCCAACGTCCTGACTTTC. Protein: CASSQQPGQRFSGANVLTF.

This clonotype was counted only a few times. This chain connects TRBV4-1 to TRBJ1-3; D remains ambiguous. Trimming removed 1 base from V and 1 base from J, with 11 bases in between. Looked up from germline, CDR1 is MGHRA and CDR2 is YSYEKL. The CDR3 runs to 16 residues. DNA for the CDR3: TGCGCCAGCAGCCAAGTGGTTCCGGGATCTGGAAACACCATATATTTT. Translated, it gives CASSQVVPGSGNTIYF.

This clonotype showed up just a few times. The V and J genes are TRBV28 and TRBJ2-7; 8 nucleotides match TRBD2. CDR3 length: 13 amino acids. V shed 5 bases and J 3 bases; nucleotides not matched to a gene: 3. Germline-derived CDR1 and CDR2 are MDHEN and SYDVKM. The CDR3 DNA reads TGTGCCAGCAGTCCGGGACTAGGCTACGAGCAGTACTTC. Translation gives CASSPGLGYEQYF.

This clonotype has ten or more counts. The V gene is TRBV4-3, the J gene TRBJ2-3; 7 bases are a match to TRBD2. The CDR3 is made up of 16 amino acids. Germline V CDR1 and CDR2: LGHNA, YSLEER. J gave up 6 bases and V 1 base, and 10 bases lay outside the gene matches. The CDR3 sequence: CASSQAGGRAIDTQYF. The CDR3 DNA follows: TGCGCCAGCAGCCAAGCCGGCGGGAGAGCGATTGATACGCAGTATTTT.

CDR3 nucleotides: TGTGCCATTCCTTACGAGCAGTACTTC. Encoded protein: CAIPYEQYF. The chain employs TRBV6-4 and TRBJ2-7; D is unresolved. There are 9 residues in the CDR3. The V gene's germline CDR1 is MRHNA and CDR2 SNTAGT. V lost 10 bases, J lost 4 bases, and 5 bases lay in between.

The genes are TRBV12-3 or TRBV12-4 and TRBJ2-7, with 7 bases fitting TRBD2. This CDR3 is built from 14 residues. V lost 6 bases, J lost 7 bases, and 12 bases stayed unmatched. The CDR3 nucleotides are TGTGCCAGCAGCACTAGCGCGGGAGTAAGGGAGCAGTACTTC. Protein: CASSTSAGVREQYF.